This T cell receptor (beta chain) was found in a study of cytomegalovirus exposure and HLA in healthy donors. The method was immunoSEQ multiplex PCR; TCRdb's version includes in-frame clones alone and lacks a portion of them. The sample records under 200,000 clones, around 92% being singletons. CDR1 and CDR2 (germline): DFQATT, SNEGSKA (reference sequence). The CDR3 totals 11 residues. V was cut by 3 bases and J by 4 bases, with 7 bases left in between. Comments on this clone: Its cognate antigen is unknown. Other DNA sequences within the sample encode an identical CDR3.

Study-level results: CMV antigen specificity of three CMV-associated chains was confirmed in vitro. Altogether, some 160 TCR beta chains were recorded as cytomegalovirus-associated. Accounts indicate the classifier identified cytomegalovirus status with strong specificity and sensitivity. Rare TCR sequences dominated, though some public TCRs recurred in many donors.

Sequencing was done on a sample of PBMCs. The rearrangement links TRBV20-1 to TRBJ2-7, with D possibly TRBD2 on 6 matching bases. The TCR was taken from a young man in good health and CMV-seropositive. The CDR3 spells CSASGSYEQYF. DNA of the CDR3: TGCAGTGCTAGCGGGAGTTACGAGCAGTACTTC.